The 26 T cell receptor beta chains below all came from one sample that was sequenced in a study of T-cell reconstitution after alpha-beta-depleted transplantation in children. A TCRbeta library incorporating unique molecular identifiers was prepared. Via MiXCR, TCRdb re-called the PCR reads, giving one row per CDR3 protein. The data hold 98,000 or so distinct CDR3 sequences, with about 6% observed a single time. The input for sequencing was PBMCs, mostly from graft donor cells, taken 360 days after TCRalphabeta/CD19-depleted stem cell transplant. The receptors come from a male patient aged 2 to 10 who had a stem cell transplant for acute lymphoblastic leukemia, so the T cells may come from the graft donor.

V usage is TRBV28 and J usage is TRBJ1-1; D gene ambiguous. Germline CDR1 MDHEN, CDR2 SYDVKM. The CDR3 has 15 residues. V was pared by 6 bases and J by 4 bases, with 18 bases between. The chain's CDR3 is CASSLLGPWGTEAFF. DNA of the CDR3: TGTGCCAGCAGCTTACTCGGCCCATGGGGCACTGAAGCTTTCTTT.

This clonotype was observed at least ten times. The rearrangement uses TRBV24-1 and TRBJ1-2; a possible D gene is TRBD1 (6 bases). The CDR3 sequence is 13 residues long. Trimming took off 5 bases at V and 3 bases at J, with 9 bases between the two ends. CDR1 is KGHDR and CDR2 is SFDVKD in the germline V gene. The CDR3 here is CATSAWTDYGYTF. In nucleotides, the CDR3 is TGTGCCACCAGTGCTTGGACAGACTATGGCTACACCTTC.

In this sample, this clonotype turned up many times. The rearrangement links TRBV7-9 to TRBJ2-2; no clear D. Trimming shortened V by 7 bases and J by 6 bases, and 21 bases separated the two germline ends. This CDR3 is 16 amino acids long. Per the germline V gene, CDR1 is SEHNR and CDR2 is FQNEAQ (reference sequence). CDR3 sequence reads: CASTPSRATVAGELFF. CDR3 coding DNA: TGTGCCAGCACCCCTTCCAGAGCGACGGTGGCCGGGGAGCTGTTTTTT.

This clonotype has ten or more counts. V and J are TRBV6-5 and TRBJ1-5; D gene ambiguous. Germline CDR1 is MNHEY and CDR2 is SVGAGI. Trimming pared 5 bases from V and 4 bases from J, leaving 6 bases between. The CDR3 covers 12 residues. DNA of the CDR3: TGTGCCAGCAGTCGGAGTAATCAGCCCCAGCATTTT. Translation: CASSRSNQPQHF.

This clonotype was seen repeatedly, ten times or more. This chain connects TRBV29-1 to TRBJ2-7, with 7 bases matching TRBD1. Losses at the gene ends were 6 bases for V and 2 bases for J; bases not matched to a gene: 7. The germline gives CDR1 SQVTM, CDR2 ANQGSEA. The CDR3 covers 13 residues. CDR3 protein: CSVETGDTYEQYF. The CDR3 region has the DNA TGCAGCGTGGAAACAGGGGATACCTACGAGCAGTACTTC.

The genes are TRBV9 and TRBJ2-3; D not resolved. CDR3 size: 15 residues. V dropped 0 bases and J dropped 3 bases, with 11 bases sitting between them. CDR1 and CDR2 from the germline V gene are SGDLS and YYNGEE. This CDR3 is CASSVDGSGTDTQYF. CDR3 coding DNA: TGTGCCAGCAGCGTAGACGGGTCGGGTACAGATACGCAGTATTTT.

V and J are TRBV27 and TRBJ2-7, with D perhaps TRBD1 or TRBD2 (5 bases each). Germline V gives CDR1 MNHEY, CDR2 SMNVEV (reference sequence). V lost 3 bases to trimming and J lost 2 bases, with 11 bases between them. The CDR3 loop spans 14 amino acids. The CDR3 region has the DNA TGTGCCAGCAGTTTGGGACGGATAACCTACGAGCAGTACTTC. This sequence encodes CASSLGRITYEQYF.

DNA of the CDR3: TGCGCCAGCAGCCCTACGAGGCCCTACAATGAGCAGTTCTTC. Translating gives CASSPTRPYNEQFF. The chain uses TRBV4-1 and TRBJ2-1; D is uncertain. This CDR3 has 14 amino acids. V was cut by 4 bases and J by 2 bases, with 9 bases left in between. Germline CDR1 MGHRA, CDR2 YSYEKL.

Only a few counts were recorded for this clonotype. This chain joins TRBV5-1 and TRBJ1-4; 9 bases align to TRBD1. The CDR3 has 14 residues. Germline trimming cut 3 bases from V and 8 bases from J; bases unmatched to any gene: 5. Germline loops: CDR1 SGHRS, CDR2 YFSETQ. In DNA form, the CDR3 reads TGCGCCAGCAGCTGGACAGGGGATACCGAAAAACTGTTTTTT. Translation: CASSWTGDTEKLFF.

In its sample, this clonotype was seen many times. V is TRBV10-3 and J is TRBJ1-6, with D maybe TRBD1 (5 bases). The CDR3 consists of 15 residues. The germline V gene encodes CDR1 ENHRY and CDR2 SYGVKD. Trimming stripped 3 bases from V and 4 bases from J, with 10 bases between. The CDR3 reads CAISDEGAYNSPLHF. The CDR3 nucleotides read TGTGCCATCAGTGACGAAGGGGCTTATAATTCACCCCTCCACTTT.

This clonotype was found many times. The chain employs TRBV6-1 and TRBJ1-6, with TRBD1 matching 7 bases. J lost 7 bases, V lost 6 bases, and 9 bases had no gene match. CDR3 length: 15 residues. In germline, CDR1 is MNHNS, CDR2 SASEGT. CDR3 coding DNA: TGTGCCAGCAGGGGCGGACAGGTTTCCAATTCACCCCTCCACTTT. Its translation is CASRGGQVSNSPLHF.

The chain links TRBV29-1 to TRBJ1-2, with TRBD1 as a possible D gene (5 bases). Germline V gene sequence: CDR1 SQVTM, CDR2 ANQGSEA. The CDR3 has 13 residues. V lost 4 bases and J lost 5, with 14 bases in between. The CDR3 spells CSVVGREAYGYTF. The CDR3 bases are TGCAGCGTTGTGGGCAGGGAGGCATATGGCTACACCTTC.

This clonotype was seen many times. This chain links TRBV2 with TRBJ2-1, with 7 positions matching TRBD2. J lost 7 bases, V lost 6 bases, and 3 bases had no gene match. Looked up from germline, CDR1 is SNHLY and CDR2 is FYNNEI. The CDR3 runs to 12 residues. CDR3 DNA: TGTGCCAGCAGAGGAGCGGGAAATGAGCAGTTCTTC. This codes for CASRGAGNEQFF.

This clonotype was detected only a few times. The chain has TRBV27 and TRBJ2-4; D call uncertain. Germline lookup yields CDR1 MNHEY and CDR2 SMNVEV (reference sequence). Trimming took off 3 bases at V and 0 bases at J, with 9 bases between the two ends. This CDR3 is built from 15 residues. The CDR3 bases are TGTGCCAGCAGTTTGATAGGGATAGCCAAAAACATTCAGTACTTC. It codes for CASSLIGIAKNIQYF.

The chain carries TRBV4-3 and TRBJ2-1; tentatively, D is TRBD1 (7 bases). The ends were cut back, 2 bases at V and 6 bases at J, with 26 bases in the middle. The germline CDR1 and CDR2 sequences are LGHNA and YSLEER. The CDR3 loop spans 19 amino acids. In DNA form, the CDR3 reads TGCGCCAGCAGCCAAAAAGGCCGGTCGCAGGACAGGAGGGGCAATGAGCAGTTCTTC. Amino acids: CASSQKGRSQDRRGNEQFF.

This clonotype was recorded at least ten times. This sequence joins TRBV10-3 and TRBJ2-7; TRBD1 aligns across 8 bases. Germline-derived CDR1 and CDR2 are ENHRY and SYGVKD. After removal of 4 bases from V and 0 bases from J, the junction contained 5 bases not matched to a gene. CDR3 length: 15 amino acids. CDR3 residues: CAISGRDRYSYEQYF. CDR3 DNA sequence: TGTGCCATCAGTGGCCGGGACAGGTACTCCTACGAGCAGTACTTC.

On this clonotype itself: One end of the junction does not line up with germline, which may come from a read error. The chain has TRBV4-2 and TRBJ2-3; the D gene is possibly TRBD2 (6 bases). Germline CDR1 and CDR2: LGHNA and YNFKEQ. The CDR3 has 15 amino acids. Here the CDR3 DNA reads TGTGCCAGCAGCCCGGGACTCTTGTCCACAGATGCGCAGTATTTT. Protein sequence: CASSPGLLSTDAQYF.

This clonotype was detected a few times. The CDR3 spells CASSPLPGFRLEQYF. CDR3 in DNA: TGTGCCAGCAGCCCACTTCCGGGGTTCCGTCTCGAGCAGTACTTC. This chain joins TRBV7-9 and TRBJ2-7; TRBD2 might be the D (5 bases). This CDR3 spans 15 amino acids. Trimming cost V 5 bases and J 6 bases, with 20 bases left between them. Germline V gene sequence: CDR1 SEHNR, CDR2 FQNEAQ (reference sequence).

The rearrangement joins TRBV20-1 to TRBJ2-5; the D gene is possibly TRBD2 (6 bases). Germline V lookup: CDR1 DFQATT, CDR2 SNEGSKA (reference sequence). The ends were cut back, 1 base at V and 3 bases at J, with 6 bases in the middle. There are 12 residues in the CDR3. Here the CDR3 DNA reads TGCAGTGCTAGAGGACTAGAAGAGACCCAGTACTTC. It codes for CSARGLEETQYF.

This clonotype was detected many times. V and J are TRBV5-6 and TRBJ2-1; no clear D gene. Trimming took 3 bases from V and 10 from J, leaving 8 bases between them. CDR3 size: 11 residues. The germline V gene encodes CDR1 SGHDT and CDR2 YYEEEE. CDR3 bases: TGTGCCAGCAGCTCCACCAGAGAGCAGTTCTTC. It codes for CASSSTREQFF.

The table lists this clonotype with a few counts. V and J are TRBV5-1 and TRBJ2-7; D may be TRBD1 or TRBD2 (6 bases each). The V gene's germline CDR1 is SGHRS and CDR2 YFSETQ. Between the trimmed V and J ends, which lost 1 base and 5 bases, there was a span of 25 bases. The CDR3 consists of 18 residues. The DNA for the CDR3 is TGCGCCAGCAGCTTGACTAGCCGAAATCAGGGGAAGGTCCACGAGCAGTACTTC. This gives the protein CASSLTSRNQGKVHEQYF.

This clonotype occurred many times. This rearrangement joins TRBV27 to TRBJ1-2, with D unclear. Germline loops: CDR1 MNHEY, CDR2 SMNVEV (reference sequence). Trimming removed 4 bases at V and 12 bases at J, with 18 bases between. The CDR3 sequence is 13 residues long. CDR3 coding DNA: TGTGCCAGCAGTTCGACTGCTCGGGGAAGAAACACCTTC. This translates into CASSSTARGRNTF.

This clonotype was counted at least ten times. This chain links TRBV24-1 with TRBJ2-2; 8 bases agree with TRBD2. The V segment lost 4 bases and the J segment 7 bases; nucleotides outside the gene matches: 10. This CDR3 spans 16 amino acids. Germline values: CDR1 KGHDR, CDR2 SFDVKD. CDR3 protein: CATSDLSGSSNGELFF. The CDR3 coding sequence is TGTGCCACCAGTGACCTCAGCGGGAGCAGCAACGGGGAGCTGTTTTTT.

In its sample, this clonotype was seen a few times. The rearrangement joins TRBV4-3 to TRBJ1-6, with D perhaps TRBD1 (5 bases). The CDR3 loop spans 14 amino acids. Germline assignment: CDR1 LGHNA and CDR2 YSLEER. V was shortened by 3 bases and J by 8 bases, with 11 bases between the two germline ends. The CDR3 spells CASSHSGGYSPLHF. CDR3 bases: TGCGCCAGCAGCCATTCCGGGGGGTATTCACCCCTCCACTTT.

This clonotype was recorded a few times. V usage is TRBV4-1 and J usage is TRBJ1-3; no clear D. V gave up 0 bases and J gave up 7 bases, with 4 bases separating them. Germline CDR1 and CDR2: MGHRA and YSYEKL. CDR3 length: 12 residues. The DNA for the CDR3 is TGCGCCAGCAGCCAAGAAGGGAACACCATATATTTT. Its protein is CASSQEGNTIYF.

The chain is built from TRBV7-2 and TRBJ2-1; 9 bases agree with TRBD2. The junction had 12 bases not matched to a gene; V was cut back by 2 bases and J by 10 bases. This CDR3 has 16 residues. The germline V gene has CDR1 SGHTA and CDR2 FQGNSA. CDR3 in amino acids: CASSLIRSGGPREQFF. CDR3 sequence (DNA): TGTGCCAGCAGCTTAATTCGGAGCGGGGGGCCTAGGGAGCAGTTCTTC.